This T cell receptor beta chain was recorded in a study of T cell responses to AZD1222 COVID-19 vaccine. To note about this clone: The antigen remains unidentified.

Notes on the study in general: Reports indicate that nearly half of spike-specific TCRs are directed at unmutated variant regions. Repertoires were sampled only after the peak T cell response. Baseline seropositivity characterized only 5 to 7 AZD1222 recipients.

Libraries were prepared by immunoSEQ multiplex PCR; TCRdb keeps only in-frame clonotypes and omits some of them. The sample holds around 99,000 clones; about 90% are singletons and the top ten take roughly 5%. The germline CDR1 and CDR2 sequences are SGHRS and YFSETQ. Trimming took off 4 bases at V and 4 bases at J, with 16 bases between the two ends. The CDR3 runs 15 residues. The clonotype was recovered from an adult in good health. The rearrangement joins TRBV5-1 to TRBJ2-3; D gene ambiguous. The input for sequencing was peripheral blood, taken on day 0 of AZD1222 vaccination. As DNA, the CDR3 is TGCGCCAGCAGCCGATCGTCCCAAATCCCAGATACGCAGTATTTT. Amino acids: CASSRSSQIPDTQYF.